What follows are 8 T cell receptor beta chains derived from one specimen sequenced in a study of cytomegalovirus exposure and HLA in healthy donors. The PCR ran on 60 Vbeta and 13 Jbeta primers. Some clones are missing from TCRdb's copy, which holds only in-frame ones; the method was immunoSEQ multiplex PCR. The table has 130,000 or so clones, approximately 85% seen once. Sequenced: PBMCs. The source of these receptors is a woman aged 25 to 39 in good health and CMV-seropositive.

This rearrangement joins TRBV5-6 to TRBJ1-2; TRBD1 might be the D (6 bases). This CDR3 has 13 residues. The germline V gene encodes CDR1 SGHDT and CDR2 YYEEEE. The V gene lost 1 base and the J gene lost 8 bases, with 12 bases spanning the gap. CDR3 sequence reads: CASSLYRVDGYTF. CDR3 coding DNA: TGTGCCAGCAGCTTGTACAGGGTGGACGGCTACACCTTC.

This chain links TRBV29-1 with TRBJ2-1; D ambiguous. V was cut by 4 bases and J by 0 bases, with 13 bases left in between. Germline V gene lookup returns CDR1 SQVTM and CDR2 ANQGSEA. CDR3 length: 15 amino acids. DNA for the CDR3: TGCAGCGTTGGTGGCGGAGTGAGCTCCTACAATGAGCAGTTCTTC. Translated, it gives CSVGGGVSSYNEQFF.

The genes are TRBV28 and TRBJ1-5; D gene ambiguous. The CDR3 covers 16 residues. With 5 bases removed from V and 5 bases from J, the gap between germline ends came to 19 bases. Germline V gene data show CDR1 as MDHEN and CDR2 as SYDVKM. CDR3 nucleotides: TGTGCCAGCAGTCTCTCCCCCTGGAAGAGGGATCAGCCCCAGCATTTT. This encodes CASSLSPWKRDQPQHF.

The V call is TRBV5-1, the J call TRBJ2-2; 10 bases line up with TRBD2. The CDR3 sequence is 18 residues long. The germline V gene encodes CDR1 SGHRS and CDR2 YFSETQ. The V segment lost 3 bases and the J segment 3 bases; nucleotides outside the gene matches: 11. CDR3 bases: TGCGCCAGCAGCTGGACTAGCGGAGGCCTGGGGCACACCGGGGAGCTGTTTTTT. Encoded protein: CASSWTSGGLGHTGELFF.

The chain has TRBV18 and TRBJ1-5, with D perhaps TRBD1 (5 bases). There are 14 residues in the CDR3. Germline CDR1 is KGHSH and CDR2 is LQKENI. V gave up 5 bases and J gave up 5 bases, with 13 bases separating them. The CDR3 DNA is TGTGCCAGCTCAGCGGGGACGGGGCATCAGCCCCAGCATTTT. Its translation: CASSAGTGHQPQHF.

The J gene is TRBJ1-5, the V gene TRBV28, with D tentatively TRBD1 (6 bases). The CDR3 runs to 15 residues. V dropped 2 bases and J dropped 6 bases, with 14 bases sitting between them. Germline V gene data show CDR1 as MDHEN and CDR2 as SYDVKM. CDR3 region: CASSLTGSMGQPQHF. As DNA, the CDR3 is TGTGCCAGCAGTTTAACAGGGAGCATGGGTCAGCCCCAGCATTTT.

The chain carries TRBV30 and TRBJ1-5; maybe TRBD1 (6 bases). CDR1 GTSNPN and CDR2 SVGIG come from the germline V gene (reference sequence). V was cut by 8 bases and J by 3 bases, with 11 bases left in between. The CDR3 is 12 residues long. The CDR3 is CAQGQPNQPQHF. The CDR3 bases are TGTGCCCAGGGGCAGCCCAATCAGCCCCAGCATTTT.

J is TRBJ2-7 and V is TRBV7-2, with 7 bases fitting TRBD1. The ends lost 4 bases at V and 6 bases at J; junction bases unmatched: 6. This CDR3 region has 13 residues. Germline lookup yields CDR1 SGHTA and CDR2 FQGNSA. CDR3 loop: CASSYRTGAEQYF. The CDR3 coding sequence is TGTGCCAGCAGCTATCGCACAGGGGCCGAGCAGTACTTC.